These T cell receptor beta chains were read from a single sample in a study of T-cell memory formation after mild COVID-19. MiXCR, applied by TCRdb to the 5' RACE reads, yields one record per CDR3 protein. The sample lists a few hundred thousand distinct CDR3 sequences, 13% to 15% occurring once. The sequencing input was PBMCs or a T cell subset sorted from them (not recorded which). The receptors shown here come from a man aged 18 to 30 who had mild COVID-19 (a few samples of this study predate the infection). Cell type and time point are not known. Both conserved end residues are part of each CDR3. The D gene is left open where the match is weak. Clone size is shown for a subset of rows, as once, few, many or a class of expanded clone.

>many|TRBV2|TRBJ2-7|NA
TGTGCCAGCAGTGAAAACGAGGGCCGGGAGCAGTACTTC
CASSENEGREQYF
>NA|TRBV6-2/TRBV6-3|TRBJ2-7|TRBD1
TGTGCCAGCAGCCCGGGACAGGGGGCAAGGCAGTACTTC
CASSPGQGARQYF
>many|TRBV7-9|TRBJ2-1|TRBD1
TGTGCCAGCAGCTTATTGACAGGGTTTTTCAATGAGCAGTTCTTC
CASSLLTGFFNEQFF
>NA|TRBV9|TRBJ2-2|NA
TGTGCCAGCAGCGTAGCTCGGACCTTAGGAGACGGGGAGCTGTTTTTT
CASSVARTLGDGELFF
>few|TRBV6-5|TRBJ2-3|TRBD2
TGTGCCAGCAAGAGGGCTGGGGCTAGCGGGCGAGATACGCAGTATTTT
CASKRAGASGRDTQYF
>few|TRBV5-1|TRBJ2-7|TRBD1
TGCGCCAGCAGCGGACTCCCGGGACAGGGGCGTACCTACGAGCAGTACTTC
CASSGLPGQGRTYEQYF
>NA|TRBV10-3|TRBJ1-4|TRBD1
TGTGCCATCAGTGAGGACAGGGGGCACGAAAAACTGTTTTTT
CAISEDRGHEKLFF
>NA|TRBV6-1|TRBJ1-1|NA
TGTGCCAGCAGTGAACGGGCCGGGGCGTGGGGCACTGAAGCTTTCTTT
CASSERAGAWGTEAFF
>NA|TRBV5-1|TRBJ1-1|NA
TGCGCCAGCAGCTTGGCCCCTCCGAACACTGAAGCTTTCTTT
CASSLAPPNTEAFF
>many|TRBV7-9|TRBJ2-3|NA
TGTGCCAGCAGCCCACTCCGTGGGGCTCGGACAGATACGCAGTATTTT
CASSPLRGARTDTQYF
>few|TRBV5-1|TRBJ2-7|NA
TGCGCCAGCAGCTCTACAGGGACATGGGGAATCTACGAGCAGTACTTC
CASSSTGTWGIYEQYF
>NA|TRBV6-5|TRBJ1-2|NA
TGTGCCAGCAGTGAGGTCAGCTACTATGGCTACACCTTC
CASSEVSYYGYTF
>NA|TRBV20-1|TRBJ2-3|NA
TGCAGGGGCCTGGGACTTCCCACAGATACGCAGTATTTT
CRGLGLPTDTQYF
>NA|TRBV4-1|TRBJ2-3|TRBD2
TGCGCCAGCAGCCAACTCAGCGGGGGGACTAGCACAGATACGCAGTATTTT
CASSQLSGGTSTDTQYF
>few|TRBV19|TRBJ1-1|NA
TGTGCCAGTAGAGACAGCGGGAACACTGAAGCTTTCTTT
CASRDSGNTEAFF
>NA|TRBV2|TRBJ2-7|NA
TGTGCCAGCAGTGGATTCGCCTACGAGCAGTACTTC
CASSGFAYEQYF
>NA|TRBV12-3/TRBV12-4|TRBJ1-2|NA
TGTGCCAGCAGTTTAGCGCGCCGTTTTCATGGCTACACCTTC
CASSLARRFHGYTF
>few|TRBV9|TRBJ1-3|NA
TGTGCCAGCAGCGTAGGGGACTCTGGAAACACCATATATTTT
CASSVGDSGNTIYF
>NA|TRBV14|TRBJ2-1|NA
TGTGCCAGCAGCCAATGGCCGCATAATTTCGAGTTCTTC
CASSQWPHNFEFF
>NA|TRBV7-9|TRBJ2-3|NA
TGTGCCAGCAGCCGAGCCGTCGAGAGGGCAGATACGCAGTATTTT
CASSRAVERADTQYF
>NA|TRBV6-4|TRBJ2-5|NA
TGTGCCAGCAGTGACCGGCCAGGGGTCGAAGCCTTCCAAGAGACCCAGTACTTC
CASSDRPGVEAFQETQYF
>few|TRBV20-1|TRBJ1-2|NA
TGCAGTGCTCGGAACAGGGAGGGCTATGGCTACACCTTC
CSARNREGYGYTF
>NA|TRBV28|TRBJ2-1|TRBD2
TGTGCCAGCGTTAGCGGGGGGGCCTCGTATGAGCAGTTCTTC
CASVSGGASYEQFF
>NA|TRBV25-1|TRBJ2-3|NA
TGTGCCAGCAGTGAATCACTGCCGGGGATTAGCACAGATACGCAGTATTTT
CASSESLPGISTDTQYF
>few|TRBV10-3|TRBJ1-4|TRBD1
TGTGCCATCAGTGACCGGGACAGAGGGAAACTGTTTTTT
CAISDRDRGKLFF
>many|TRBV11-2|TRBJ2-3|NA
TGTGCCAGCAGCCAGGGGGAGGGGGATACGCAGTATTTT
CASSQGEGDTQYF
>few|TRBV18|TRBJ1-5|NA
TGTGCCAGCGCCGGACAGCTTAATCAGCCCCAGCATTTT
CASAGQLNQPQHF
>few|TRBV7-7|TRBJ2-2|NA
TGTGCCAGCAGTCTTACGCCTTCAAAGTCCGGGGAGCTGTTTTTT
CASSLTPSKSGELFF
>NA|TRBV20-1|TRBJ1-6|NA
TGCAGTGCTCTGAGGGACCGTCCTAATTCACCCCTCCACTTT
CSALRDRPNSPLHF
>many|TRBV7-2|TRBJ2-3|NA
TGTGCCAGCAGCTTAATGAGGGGGAGCACAGATACGCAGTATTTT
CASSLMRGSTDTQYF
>NA|TRBV15|TRBJ2-5|TRBD2
TGTGCCACCAGCAGAGATCGGCTAGCGGGAGGCGAGACCCAGTACTTC
CATSRDRLAGGETQYF